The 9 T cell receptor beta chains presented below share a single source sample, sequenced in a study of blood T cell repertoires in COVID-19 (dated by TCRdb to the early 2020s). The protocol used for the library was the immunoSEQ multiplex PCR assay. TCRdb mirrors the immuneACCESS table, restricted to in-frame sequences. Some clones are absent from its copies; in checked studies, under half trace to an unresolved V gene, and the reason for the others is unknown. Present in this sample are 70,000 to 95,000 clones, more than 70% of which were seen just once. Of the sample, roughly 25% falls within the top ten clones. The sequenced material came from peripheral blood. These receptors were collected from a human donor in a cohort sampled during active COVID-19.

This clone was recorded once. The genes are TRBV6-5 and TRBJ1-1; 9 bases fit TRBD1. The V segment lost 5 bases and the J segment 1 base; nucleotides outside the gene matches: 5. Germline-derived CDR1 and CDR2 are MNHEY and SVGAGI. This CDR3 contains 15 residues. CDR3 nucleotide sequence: TGTGCCAGCAGTCTGGGACAGGGACCGAACACTGAAGCTTTCTTT. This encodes CASSLGQGPNTEAFF.

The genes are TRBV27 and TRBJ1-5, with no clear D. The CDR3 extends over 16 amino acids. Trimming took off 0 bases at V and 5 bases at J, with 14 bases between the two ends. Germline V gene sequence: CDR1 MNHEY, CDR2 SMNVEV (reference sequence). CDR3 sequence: CASSLSVDYLHQPQHF. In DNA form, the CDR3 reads TGTGCCAGCAGTTTATCGGTAGATTACCTCCATCAGCCCCAGCATTTT.

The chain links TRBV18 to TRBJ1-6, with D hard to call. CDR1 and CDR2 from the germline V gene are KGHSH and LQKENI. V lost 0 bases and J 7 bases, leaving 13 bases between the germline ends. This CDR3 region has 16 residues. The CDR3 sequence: CASSPPSSGENSPLHF. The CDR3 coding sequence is TGTGCCAGCTCACCACCGTCATCAGGCGAGAATTCACCCCTCCACTTT.

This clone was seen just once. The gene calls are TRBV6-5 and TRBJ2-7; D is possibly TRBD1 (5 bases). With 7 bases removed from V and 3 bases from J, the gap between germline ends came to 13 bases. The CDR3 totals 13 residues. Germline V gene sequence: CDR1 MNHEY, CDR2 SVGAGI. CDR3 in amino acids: CASKERQGYEQYF. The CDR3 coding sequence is TGTGCCAGCAAAGAAAGGCAGGGCTACGAGCAGTACTTC.

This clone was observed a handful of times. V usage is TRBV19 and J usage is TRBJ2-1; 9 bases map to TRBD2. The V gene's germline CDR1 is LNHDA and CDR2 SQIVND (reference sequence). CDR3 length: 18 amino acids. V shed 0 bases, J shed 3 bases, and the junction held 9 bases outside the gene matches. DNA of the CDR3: TGTGCCAGTAGTATAGATCGGCCGGGACTAGCCTTCTACAATGAGCAGTTCTTC. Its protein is CASSIDRPGLAFYNEQFF.

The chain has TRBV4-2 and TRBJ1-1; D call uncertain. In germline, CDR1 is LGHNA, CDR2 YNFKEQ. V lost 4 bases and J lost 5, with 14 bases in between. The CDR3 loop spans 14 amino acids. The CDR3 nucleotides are TGTGCCAGCAGCCTCGGGGAACCGGGGACTGAAGCTTTCTTT. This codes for CASSLGEPGTEAFF.

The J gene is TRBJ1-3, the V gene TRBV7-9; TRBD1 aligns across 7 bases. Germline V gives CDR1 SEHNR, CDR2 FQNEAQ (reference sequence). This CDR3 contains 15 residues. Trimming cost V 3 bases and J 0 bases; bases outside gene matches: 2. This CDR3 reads CASSLGQISGNTIYF. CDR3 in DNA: TGTGCCAGCAGCTTGGGACAGATCTCTGGAAACACCATATATTTT. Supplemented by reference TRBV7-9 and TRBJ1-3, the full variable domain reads DTGVSQNPRHKITKRGQNVTFRCDPISEHNRLYWYRQTLGQGPEFLTYFQNEAQLEKSRLLSDRFSAERPKGSFSTLEIQRTEQGDSAMYLCASSLGQISGNTIYFGEGSWLTVV.

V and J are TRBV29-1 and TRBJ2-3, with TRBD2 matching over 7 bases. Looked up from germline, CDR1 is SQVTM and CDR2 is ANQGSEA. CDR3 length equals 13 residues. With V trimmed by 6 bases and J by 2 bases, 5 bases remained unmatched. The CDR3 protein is CSVGGFDTDTQYF. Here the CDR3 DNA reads TGCAGCGTGGGGGGGTTTGACACAGATACGCAGTATTTT.

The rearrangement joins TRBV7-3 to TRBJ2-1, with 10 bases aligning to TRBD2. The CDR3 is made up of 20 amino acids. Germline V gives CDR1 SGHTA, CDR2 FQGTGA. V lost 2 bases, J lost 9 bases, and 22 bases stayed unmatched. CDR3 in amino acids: CASSLPATSGLGGGLGEQFF. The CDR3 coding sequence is TGTGCCAGCAGCTTACCGGCGACTAGCGGGTTGGGTGGGGGTTTGGGTGAGCAGTTCTTC.